This TCR beta chain was profiled in a study of response to subunit inactivated influenza vaccine. Overall study findings and caveats: The authors put forward the suggestion that each seasonal influenza vaccination may bring in only a limited number of new T cells.

Details on this clonotype: Antigen unknown.

Germline V gene sequence: CDR1 DFQATT, CDR2 SNEGSKA (reference sequence). The CDR3 is 14 amino acids. V was trimmed by 6 bases and J by 0 bases, leaving 15 bases between them. Via MiXCR, TCRdb re-called the RT-PCR reads, giving one row per CDR3 protein. Of 500,000 or so distinct CDR3 sequences listed, approximately 11% are singletons. The TCR sequence derives from a man over 45 who received an inactivated influenza vaccine. V and J are TRBV20-1 and TRBJ2-7; D not certain. Material: PBMCs from blood, obtained about 40 days after vaccination. The CDR3 protein is CSAPDPKSSYEQYF. CDR3 bases: TGCAGTGCCCCGGACCCCAAGAGCTCCTACGAGCAGTACTTC.